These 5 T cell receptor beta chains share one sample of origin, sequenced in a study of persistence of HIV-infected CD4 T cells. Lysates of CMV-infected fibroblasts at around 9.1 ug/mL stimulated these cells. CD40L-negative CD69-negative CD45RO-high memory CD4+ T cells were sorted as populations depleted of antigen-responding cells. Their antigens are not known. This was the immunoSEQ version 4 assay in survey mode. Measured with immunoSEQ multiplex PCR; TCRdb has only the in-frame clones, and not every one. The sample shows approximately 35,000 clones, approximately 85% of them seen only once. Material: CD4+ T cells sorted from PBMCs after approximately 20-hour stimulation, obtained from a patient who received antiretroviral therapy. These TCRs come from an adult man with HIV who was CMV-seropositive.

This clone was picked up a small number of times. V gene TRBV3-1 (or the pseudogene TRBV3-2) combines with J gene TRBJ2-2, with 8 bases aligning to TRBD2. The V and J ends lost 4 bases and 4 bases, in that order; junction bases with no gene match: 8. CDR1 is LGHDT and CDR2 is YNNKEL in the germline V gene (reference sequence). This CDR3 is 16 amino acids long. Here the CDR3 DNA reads TGTGCCAGCAGCCGAACTAGCGGCCAAGGCACCGGGGAGCTGTTTTTT. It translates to CASSRTSGQGTGELFF.

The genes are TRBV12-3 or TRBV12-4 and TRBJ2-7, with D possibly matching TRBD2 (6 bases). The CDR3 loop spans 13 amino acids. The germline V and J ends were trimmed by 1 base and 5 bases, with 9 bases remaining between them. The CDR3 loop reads CASSLGWGDEQYF. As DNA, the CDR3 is TGTGCCAGCAGTTTAGGTTGGGGGGACGAGCAGTACTTC.

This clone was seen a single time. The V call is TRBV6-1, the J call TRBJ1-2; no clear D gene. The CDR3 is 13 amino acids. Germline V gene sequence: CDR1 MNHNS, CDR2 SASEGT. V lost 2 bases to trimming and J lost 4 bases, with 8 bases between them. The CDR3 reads CASSEIISYGYTF. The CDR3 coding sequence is TGTGCCAGCAGTGAAATCATCAGCTATGGCTACACCTTC.

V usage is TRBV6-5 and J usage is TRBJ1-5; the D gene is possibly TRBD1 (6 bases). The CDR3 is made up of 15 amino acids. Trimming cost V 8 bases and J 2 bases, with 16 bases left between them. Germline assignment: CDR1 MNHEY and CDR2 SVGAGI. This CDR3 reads CASAQGNGGNQPQHF. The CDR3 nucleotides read TGTGCCAGCGCCCAGGGGAATGGAGGCAATCAGCCCCAGCATTTT.

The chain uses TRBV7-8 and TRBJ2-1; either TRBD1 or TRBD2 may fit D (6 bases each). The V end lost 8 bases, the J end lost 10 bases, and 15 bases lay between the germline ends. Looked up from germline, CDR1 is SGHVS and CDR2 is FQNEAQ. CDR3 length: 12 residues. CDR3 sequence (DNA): TGTGCCAGCGCCGGGGGCCTGGTAGAGCAGTTCTTC. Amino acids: CASAGGLVEQFF.